This T cell receptor (beta chain) was profiled in a study of cytomegalovirus exposure and HLA in healthy donors. PCR used 60 Vbeta primers and 13 Jbeta primers. The protocol was immunoSEQ multiplex PCR, while the TCRdb copy is restricted to in-frame clones and leaves out a portion. This sample lists around 150,000 clones; its ten largest clones have around 1.4%. Study-wide results and caveats: Later on, analysis showed that most CMV-associated TCR beta chains appeared to be HLA-restricted. Excluded were some V segments that proved indistinguishable, including TRBV6-2 and TRBV6-3.

As for this clone: Its specificity is unknown.

CDR1 SGHTA and CDR2 FQGTGA come from the germline V gene. The CDR3 covers 14 residues. V was cut by 2 bases and J by 6 bases, with 13 bases left in between. V and J are TRBV7-3 and TRBJ1-2, with D perhaps TRBD1 (5 bases). The sample taken for sequencing was PBMCs. The sequence derives from a woman aged 55-69 years in good health and CMV-seronegative. The CDR3 here is CASSLYGGLDGYTF. CDR3 nucleotide sequence: TGTGCCAGCAGCTTATACGGGGGGTTGGATGGCTACACCTTC.